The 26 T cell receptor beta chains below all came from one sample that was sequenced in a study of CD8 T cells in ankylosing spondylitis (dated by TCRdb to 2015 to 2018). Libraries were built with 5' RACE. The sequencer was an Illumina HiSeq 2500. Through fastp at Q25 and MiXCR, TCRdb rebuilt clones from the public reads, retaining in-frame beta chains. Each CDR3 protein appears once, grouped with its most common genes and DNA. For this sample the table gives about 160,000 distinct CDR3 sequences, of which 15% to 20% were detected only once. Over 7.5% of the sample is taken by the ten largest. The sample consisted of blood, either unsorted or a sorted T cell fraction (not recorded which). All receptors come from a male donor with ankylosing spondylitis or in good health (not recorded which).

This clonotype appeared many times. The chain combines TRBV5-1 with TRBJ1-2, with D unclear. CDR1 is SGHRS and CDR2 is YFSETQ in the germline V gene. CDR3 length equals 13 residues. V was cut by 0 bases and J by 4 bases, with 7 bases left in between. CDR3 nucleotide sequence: TGCGCCAGCAGCTTGGAAGAAAGCTATGGCTACACCTTC. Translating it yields CASSLEESYGYTF.

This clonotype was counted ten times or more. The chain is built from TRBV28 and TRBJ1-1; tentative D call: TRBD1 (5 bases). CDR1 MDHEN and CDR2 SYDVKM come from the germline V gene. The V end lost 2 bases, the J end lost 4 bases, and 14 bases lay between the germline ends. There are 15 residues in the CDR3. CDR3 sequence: CASSLVGGAATEAFF. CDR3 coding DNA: TGTGCCAGCAGTTTAGTTGGGGGAGCCGCCACTGAAGCTTTCTTT.

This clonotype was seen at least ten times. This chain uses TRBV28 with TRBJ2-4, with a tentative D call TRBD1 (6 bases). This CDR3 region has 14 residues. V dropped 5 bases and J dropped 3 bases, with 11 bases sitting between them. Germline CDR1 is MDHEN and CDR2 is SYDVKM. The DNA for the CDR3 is TGTGCCAGCAGTCATTCCAGGGGCAAAAACATTCAGTACTTC. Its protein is CASSHSRGKNIQYF.

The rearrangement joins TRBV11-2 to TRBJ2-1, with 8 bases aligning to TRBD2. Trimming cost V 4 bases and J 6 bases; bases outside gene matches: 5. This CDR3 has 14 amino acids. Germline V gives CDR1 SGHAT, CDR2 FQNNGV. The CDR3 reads CASSWTSTFNEQFF. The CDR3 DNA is TGTGCCAGCAGCTGGACTAGCACATTCAATGAGCAGTTCTTC. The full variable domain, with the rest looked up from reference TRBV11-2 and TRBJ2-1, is EAGVAQSPRYKIIEKRQSVAFWCNPISGHATLYWYQQILGQGPKLLIQFQNNGVVDDSQLPKDRFSAERLKGVDSTLKIQPAKLEDSAVYLCASSWTSTFNEQFFGPGTRLTVL.

CDR3 in amino acids: CASSLGFQETQYF. CDR3 nucleotides: TGCGCCAGCAGCTTAGGATTTCAAGAGACCCAGTACTTC. The rearrangement links TRBV5-1 to TRBJ2-5; no definite D call. The CDR3 consists of 13 residues. V dropped 2 bases and J dropped 2 bases, with 7 bases sitting between them. CDR1 and CDR2 from the germline V gene are SGHRS and YFSETQ.

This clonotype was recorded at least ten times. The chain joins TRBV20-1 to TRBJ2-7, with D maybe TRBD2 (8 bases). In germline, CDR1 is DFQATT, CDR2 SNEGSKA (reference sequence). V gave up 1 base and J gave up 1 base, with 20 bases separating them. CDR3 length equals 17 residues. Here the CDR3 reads CSARGAGGLGGSYEQYF. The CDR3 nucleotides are TGCAGTGCTAGAGGGGCAGGGGGACTAGGGGGGTCCTACGAGCAGTACTTC.

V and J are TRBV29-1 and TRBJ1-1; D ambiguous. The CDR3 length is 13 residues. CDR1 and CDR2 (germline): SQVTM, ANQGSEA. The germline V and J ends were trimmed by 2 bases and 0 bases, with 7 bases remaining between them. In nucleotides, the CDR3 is TGCAGCGTTGAAAGTCGTATGAACACTGAAGCTTTCTTT. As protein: CSVESRMNTEAFF. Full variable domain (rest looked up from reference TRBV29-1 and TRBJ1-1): SAVISQKPSRDICQRGTSLTIQCQVDSQVTMMFWYRQQPGQSLTLIATANQGSEATYESGFVIDKFPISRPNLTFSTLTVSNMSPEDSSIYLCSVESRMNTEAFFGQGTRLTVV.

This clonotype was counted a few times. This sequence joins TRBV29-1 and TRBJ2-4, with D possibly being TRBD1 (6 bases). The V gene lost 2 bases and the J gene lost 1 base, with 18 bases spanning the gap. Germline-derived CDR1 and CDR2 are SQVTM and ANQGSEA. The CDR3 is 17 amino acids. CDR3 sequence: CSVENREIVGAKNIQYF. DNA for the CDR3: TGCAGCGTTGAAAACAGGGAAATAGTGGGGGCCAAAAACATTCAGTACTTC.

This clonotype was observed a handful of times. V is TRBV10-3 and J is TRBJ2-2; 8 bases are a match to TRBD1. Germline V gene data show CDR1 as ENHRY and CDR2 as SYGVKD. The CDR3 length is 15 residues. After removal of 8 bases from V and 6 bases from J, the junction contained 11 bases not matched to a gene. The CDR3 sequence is CAISVGQAAPGELFF. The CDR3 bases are TGTGCCATCTCGGTGGGACAGGCGGCCCCCGGGGAGCTGTTTTTT.

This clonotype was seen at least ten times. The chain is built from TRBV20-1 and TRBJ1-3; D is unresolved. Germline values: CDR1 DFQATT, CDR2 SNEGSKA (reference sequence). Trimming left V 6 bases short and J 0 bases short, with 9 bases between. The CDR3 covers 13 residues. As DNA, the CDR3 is TGCAGTGCGGAACAGTCCTCTGGAAACACCATATATTTT. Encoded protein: CSAEQSSGNTIYF.

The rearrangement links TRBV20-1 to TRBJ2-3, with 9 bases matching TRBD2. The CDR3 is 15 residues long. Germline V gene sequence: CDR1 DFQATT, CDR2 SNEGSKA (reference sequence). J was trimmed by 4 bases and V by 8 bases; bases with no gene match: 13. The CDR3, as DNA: TGCAGTCCCCAACGGGCGGGAGGGCCTTCAGATACGCAGTATTTT. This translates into CSPQRAGGPSDTQYF.

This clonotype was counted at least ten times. CDR3 in DNA: TGCGCCAGCAGCACCGGGACAGCGAATCCCTACGAGCAGTACTTC. As protein: CASSTGTANPYEQYF. This sequence joins TRBV5-1 and TRBJ2-7; 7 bases are shared with TRBD1. Germline assignment: CDR1 SGHRS and CDR2 YFSETQ. After removal of 4 bases from V and 2 bases from J, the junction contained 9 bases not matched to a gene. This CDR3 comprises 15 residues.

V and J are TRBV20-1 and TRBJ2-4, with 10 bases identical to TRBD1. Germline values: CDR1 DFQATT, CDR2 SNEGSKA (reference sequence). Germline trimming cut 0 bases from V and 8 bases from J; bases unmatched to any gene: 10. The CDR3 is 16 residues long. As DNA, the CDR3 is TGCAGTGCTAGAGAAGTGGGACAGGGGAATAAGGACATTCAGTACTTC. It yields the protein CSAREVGQGNKDIQYF.

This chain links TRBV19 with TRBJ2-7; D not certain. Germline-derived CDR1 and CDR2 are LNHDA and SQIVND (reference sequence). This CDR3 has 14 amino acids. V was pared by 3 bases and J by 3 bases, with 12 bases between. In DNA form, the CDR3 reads TGTGCCAGTAGTATGAATCCAGGCAACTACGAGCAGTACTTC. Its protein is CASSMNPGNYEQYF.

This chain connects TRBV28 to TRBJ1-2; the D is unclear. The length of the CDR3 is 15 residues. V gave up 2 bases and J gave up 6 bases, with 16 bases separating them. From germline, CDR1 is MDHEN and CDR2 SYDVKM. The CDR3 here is CASSLAYVGTHGYTF. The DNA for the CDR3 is TGTGCCAGCAGTTTAGCGTATGTGGGCACTCATGGCTACACCTTC.

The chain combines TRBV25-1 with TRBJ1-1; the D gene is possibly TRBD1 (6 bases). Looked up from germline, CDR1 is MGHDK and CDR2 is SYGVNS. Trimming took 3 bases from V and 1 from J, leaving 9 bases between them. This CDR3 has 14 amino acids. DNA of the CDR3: TGTGCCAGCAGTGATACGACAGGGAACACTGAAGCTTTCTTT. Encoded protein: CASSDTTGNTEAFF.

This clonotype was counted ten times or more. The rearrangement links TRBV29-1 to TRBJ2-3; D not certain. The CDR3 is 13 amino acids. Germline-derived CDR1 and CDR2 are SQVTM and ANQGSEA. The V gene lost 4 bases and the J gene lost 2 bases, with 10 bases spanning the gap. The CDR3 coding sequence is TGCAGCGTTGTCGCAGCAAACACAGATACGCAGTATTTT. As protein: CSVVAANTDTQYF.

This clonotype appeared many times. The CDR3 is CASSWDRGGQPQHF. CDR3 nucleotide sequence: TGTGCCAGCAGCTGGGACCGGGGAGGACAGCCCCAGCATTTT. The genes are TRBV7-8 and TRBJ1-5; D may be TRBD1 (5 bases). The germline V and J ends were trimmed by 4 bases and 7 bases, with 14 bases remaining between them. The CDR3 is made up of 14 amino acids. Germline V gene sequence: CDR1 SGHVS, CDR2 FQNEAQ.

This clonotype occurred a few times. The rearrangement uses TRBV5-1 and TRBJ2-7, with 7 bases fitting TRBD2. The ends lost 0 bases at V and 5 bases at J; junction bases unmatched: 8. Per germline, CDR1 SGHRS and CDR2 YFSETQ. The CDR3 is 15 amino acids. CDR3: CASSLEGTKGNEQYF. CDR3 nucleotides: TGCGCCAGCAGCTTGGAAGGGACTAAAGGAAACGAGCAGTACTTC.

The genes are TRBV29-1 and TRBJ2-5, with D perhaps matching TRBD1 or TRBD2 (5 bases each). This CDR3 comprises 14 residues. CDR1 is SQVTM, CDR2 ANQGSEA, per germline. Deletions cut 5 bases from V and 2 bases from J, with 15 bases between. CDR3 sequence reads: CSVLIRDGQETQYF. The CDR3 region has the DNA TGCAGCGTTCTAATCCGGGACGGACAAGAGACCCAGTACTTC.

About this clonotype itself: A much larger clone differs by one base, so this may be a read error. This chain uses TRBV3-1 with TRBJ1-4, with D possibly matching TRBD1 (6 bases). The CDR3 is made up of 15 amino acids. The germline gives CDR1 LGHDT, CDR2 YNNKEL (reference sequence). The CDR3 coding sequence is TGTGCCAGCAGCCTGGACGACAGGCCGTATGAAAAACCGTTTTTT. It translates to CASSLDDRPYEKPFF.

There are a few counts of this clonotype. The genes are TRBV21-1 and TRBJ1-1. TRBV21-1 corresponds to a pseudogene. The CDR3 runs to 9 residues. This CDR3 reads CASNTEAFF. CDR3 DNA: TGTGCCAGCAACACTGAAGCTTTCTTT.

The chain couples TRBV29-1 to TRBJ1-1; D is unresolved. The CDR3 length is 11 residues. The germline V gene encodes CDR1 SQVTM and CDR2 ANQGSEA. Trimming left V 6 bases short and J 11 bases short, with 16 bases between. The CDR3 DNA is TGCAGCGTGGGCCAGCCCACGGAGGCTTTCTTT. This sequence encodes CSVGQPTEAFF.

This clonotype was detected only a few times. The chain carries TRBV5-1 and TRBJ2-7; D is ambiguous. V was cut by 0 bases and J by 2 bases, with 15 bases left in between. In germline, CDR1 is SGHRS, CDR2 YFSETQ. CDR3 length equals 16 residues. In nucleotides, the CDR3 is TGCGCCAGCAGCTTGGGTGGGTCCTGGGCAACCTACGAGCAGTACTTC. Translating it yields CASSLGGSWATYEQYF.

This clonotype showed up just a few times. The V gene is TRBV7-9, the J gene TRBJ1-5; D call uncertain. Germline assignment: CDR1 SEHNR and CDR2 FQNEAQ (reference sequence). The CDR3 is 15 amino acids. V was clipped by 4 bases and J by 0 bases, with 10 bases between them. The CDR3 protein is CASSSDRYSNQPQHF. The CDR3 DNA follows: TGTGCCAGCAGCTCAGACCGCTATAGCAATCAGCCCCAGCATTTT. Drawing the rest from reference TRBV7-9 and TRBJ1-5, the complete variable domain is DTGVSQNPRHKITKRGQNVTFRCDPISEHNRLYWYRQTLGQGPEFLTYFQNEAQLEKSRLLSDRFSAERPKGSFSTLEIQRTEQGDSAMYLCASSSDRYSNQPQHFGDGTRLSIL.

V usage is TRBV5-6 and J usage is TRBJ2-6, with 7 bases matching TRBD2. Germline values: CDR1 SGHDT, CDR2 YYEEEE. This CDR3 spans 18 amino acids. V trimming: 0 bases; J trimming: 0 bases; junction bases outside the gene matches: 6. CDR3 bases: TGTGCCAGCAGCTTGGTGATGGGCGGGAGCTCTGGGGCCAACGTCCTGACTTTC. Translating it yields CASSLVMGGSSGANVLTF. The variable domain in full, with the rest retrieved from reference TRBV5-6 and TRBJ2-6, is DAGVTQSPTHLIKTRGQQVTLRCSPKSGHDTVSWYQQALGQGPQFIFQYYEEEERQRGNFPDRFSGHQFPNYSSELNVNALLLGDSALYLCASSLVMGGSSGANVLTFGAGSRLTVL.